This entry describes one T cell receptor (beta chain). Its matching antigen is unknown. Per the germline V gene, CDR1 is MNHEY and CDR2 is SVGEGT. This CDR3 is built from 18 residues. With V trimmed by 5 bases and J by 7 bases, 14 bases remained unmatched. Unexposed donor CD4+ T cells date from about 2010-2018, before the COVID-19 pandemic. After more than eight days of culture, CD4+ T cells were isolated. Assay: immunoSEQ multiplex PCR; the TCRdb copy retains only in-frame clones and omits some. The data show approximately 27,000 clones, roughly 82% seen once. The sample is drawn from a study of CD4 T cells in relation to SARS-CoV-2 and coronaviruses. For the study at large: PBMCs were cultured with antigen for about eleven days before TCR beta sequencing.

V gene TRBV6-2 or TRBV6-3 combines with J gene TRBJ2-3; 14 bases align to TRBD2. Sequences were obtained from CD4+ T cells from PBMCs, cultured in vitro. The receptor was derived from a human donor in good health. DNA for the CDR3: TGTGCCAGCAGTCCCGGGACTAGCGGGAGAAGGCGGGCTCATACGCAGTATTTT. Translation: CASSPGTSGRRRAHTQYF.